Shown below are 24 T cell receptor beta chains from a single sample sequenced in a study of CD8 T cells in Susac syndrome. Reverse transcription of roughly 0.5 to 1 ug RNA used random hexamers. TCRdb ran MiXCR on the immunoSEQ multiplex PCR reads and lists one entry per CDR3 protein. The sample has more than 95,000 distinct CDR3 sequences, just under 95% seen once. Sequencing used CD4+ T cells from PBMCs. These TCRs come from a human donor with multiple sclerosis.

The gene calls are TRBV5-6 and TRBJ1-6, with TRBD1 as a possible D gene (5 bases). Deletions cut 4 bases from V and 7 bases from J, with 12 bases between. The length of the CDR3 is 14 residues. Germline V gene sequence: CDR1 SGHDT, CDR2 YYEEEE. The CDR3 loop reads CASSTREANSPLHF. The CDR3 DNA follows: TGTGCCAGCAGCACCAGGGAGGCGAATTCACCCCTCCACTTT.

V gene TRBV4-1 combines with J gene TRBJ2-7; D unresolved. Germline values: CDR1 MGHRA, CDR2 YSYEKL. The V and J ends lost 0 bases and 6 bases respectively, with 18 bases between them. The CDR3 is 16 residues long. The CDR3 reads CASSQDLRIREFEQYF. CDR3 nucleotides: TGCGCCAGCAGCCAAGATTTGAGGATAAGGGAATTCGAGCAGTACTTC.

The rearrangement uses TRBV7-2 and TRBJ2-1; D unresolved. This CDR3 contains 15 residues. V was cut by 3 bases and J by 0 bases, with 9 bases left in between. Germline V gives CDR1 SGHTA, CDR2 FQGNSA. The CDR3 nucleotides are TGTGCCAGCAGCTTCTACGCGAGCTCCTACAATGAGCAGTTCTTC. Amino acid sequence: CASSFYASSYNEQFF.

The chain has TRBV6-1 and TRBJ2-5; 14 bases agree with TRBD2. The CDR3 length is 16 residues. CDR1 is MNHNS and CDR2 is SASEGT in the germline V gene. The trim removed 4 bases at V and 2 bases at J, leaving 3 bases unmatched. CDR3 nucleotide sequence: TGTGCCAGCAGTGCCGGACTAGCGGGGGGACAAGAGACCCAGTACTTC. Translated, it gives CASSAGLAGGQETQYF.

This chain connects TRBV20-1 to TRBJ2-3, with D tentatively TRBD2 (6 bases). This CDR3 has 13 residues. The germline V and J ends were trimmed by 8 bases and 1 base, with 13 bases remaining between them. Germline CDR1 and CDR2: DFQATT and SNEGSKA (reference sequence). Written as DNA, the CDR3 is TGCAGTTTTAAGGGACTGCGCACAGATACGCAGTATTTT. Its protein is CSFKGLRTDTQYF.

The gene calls are TRBV7-8 and TRBJ2-3; a weak D match, TRBD1 (5 bases). This CDR3 has 10 amino acids. Trimming shortened V by 8 bases and J by 5 bases, and 5 bases separated the two germline ends. Germline V lookup: CDR1 SGHVS, CDR2 FQNEAQ. This chain's CDR3 is CASQGDTQYF. CDR3 DNA sequence: TGTGCCAGCCAGGGAGATACGCAGTATTTT. Based on the CDR3 plus reference TRBV7-8 and TRBJ2-3, the full variable domain is GAGVSQSPRYKVAKRGQDVALRCDPISGHVSLFWYQQALGQGPEFLTYFQNEAQLDKSGLPSDRFFAERPEGSVSTLKIQRTQQEDSAVYLCASQGDTQYFGPGTRLTVL.

The chain joins TRBV12-3 or TRBV12-4 to TRBJ1-4; D is perhaps TRBD1 (5 bases). V was shortened by 3 bases and J by 3 bases, with 11 bases between the two germline ends. This CDR3 is 15 amino acids long. CDR3 sequence (DNA): TGTGCCAGCAGTTTTAGGGGCTCTGCTAATGAAAAACTGTTTTTT. This gives the protein CASSFRGSANEKLFF.

The table lists this clonotype with a count of one. The CDR3 protein is CASSLGAGGLSHTDTQYF. The CDR3 nucleotides are TGTGCCAGCAGTTTAGGAGCGGGGGGCCTTTCACACACAGATACGCAGTATTTT. This chain links TRBV12-3 or TRBV12-4 with TRBJ2-3; the match to TRBD2 covers 9 bases. CDR3 length: 18 amino acids. Trimming at V came to 1 base and at J to 2 bases, leaving 10 bases not matched to a gene.

The V call is TRBV6-1, the J call TRBJ2-7; possibly TRBD1 for D (5 bases). In germline, CDR1 is MNHNS, CDR2 SASEGT. This CDR3 comprises 19 residues. The germline V and J ends were trimmed by 0 bases and 3 bases, with 24 bases remaining between them. The CDR3 region has the DNA TGTGCCAGCAGTGAAGCGTTTGGACCATCGGACACGTCCGACTACGAGCAGTACTTC. The encoded protein is CASSEAFGPSDTSDYEQYF.

The rearrangement joins TRBV28 to TRBJ2-6; D not certain. Trimming shortened V by 6 bases and J by 0 bases, and 12 bases separated the two germline ends. The CDR3 has 16 residues. CDR1 is MDHEN and CDR2 is SYDVKM in the germline V gene. The DNA of the CDR3 is TGTGCCAGCAGGATACAGAGGACCTCTGGGGCCAACGTCCTGACTTTC. Protein: CASRIQRTSGANVLTF.

This chain joins TRBV4-1 and TRBJ2-4; 7 bases are shared with TRBD1. The germline V gene encodes CDR1 MGHRA and CDR2 YSYEKL. With 0 bases clipped from V and 4 bases from J, the junction kept 3 bases outside the gene matches. The length of the CDR3 is 15 residues. The CDR3 nucleotides are TGCGCCAGCAGCCAAGACAGGGGGAGAAAAAACATTCAGTACTTC. Its translation is CASSQDRGRKNIQYF.

This chain joins TRBV5-1 and TRBJ1-2; TRBD1 matches 12 bases. The CDR3 is 16 amino acids. Germline V gene sequence: CDR1 SGHRS, CDR2 YFSETQ. The V segment lost 3 bases and the J segment 7 bases; nucleotides outside the gene matches: 10. DNA of the CDR3: TGCGCCAGCAGCTCTGGGGACAGGGGGCATTTTGGTGGCTACACCTTC. Protein: CASSSGDRGHFGGYTF.

The chain joins TRBV27 to TRBJ1-2; 11 bases map to TRBD1. CDR1 and CDR2 from the germline V gene are MNHEY and SMNVEV (reference sequence). The V gene end was trimmed by 5 bases and the J gene end by 5 bases; junction bases not matched to a gene: 10. There are 16 residues in the CDR3. CDR3 nucleotides: TGTGCCAGCAGTCCAACCTGGGGGACAGGGGGGTATGGCTACACCTTC. This sequence encodes CASSPTWGTGGYGYTF.

This chain uses TRBV20-1 with TRBJ2-1; 7 nucleotides line up with TRBD1. Germline V gives CDR1 DFQATT, CDR2 SNEGSKA (reference sequence). The CDR3 runs 16 residues. V shed 3 bases and J 5 bases; nucleotides not matched to a gene: 13. CDR3 sequence (DNA): TGCAGTGCTAGGAGGGCTCCGGGACAGCTAAACAATGAGCAGTTCTTC. As protein: CSARRAPGQLNNEQFF.

The gene calls are TRBV4-1 and TRBJ2-3; D is ambiguous. The germline CDR1 and CDR2 sequences are MGHRA and YSYEKL. The V and J ends lost 1 base and 0 bases respectively, with 17 bases between them. The length of the CDR3 is 18 residues. CDR3 DNA: TGCGCCAGCAGCCAAGGGAGAGTAGGTTCCACCAGCACAGATACGCAGTATTTT. It encodes CASSQGRVGSTSTDTQYF.

V usage is TRBV19 and J usage is TRBJ1-2, with a tentative D call TRBD1 (5 bases). Trimming shortened V by 3 bases and J by 7 bases, and 15 bases separated the two germline ends. From germline, CDR1 is LNHDA and CDR2 SQIVND (reference sequence). The CDR3 consists of 14 residues. The CDR3 DNA reads as TGTGCCAGTAGTATCCCGGGACCTCGGGGTGGCTACACCTTC. Protein product: CASSIPGPRGGYTF.

The chain uses TRBV5-6 and TRBJ2-3; D might be TRBD2 (6 bases). The CDR3 runs to 14 residues. Trimming removed 4 bases at V and 2 bases at J, with 11 bases between. Looked up from germline, CDR1 is SGHDT and CDR2 is YYEEEE. In DNA, the CDR3 is TGTGCCAGCAGCATAGGACTACCCACAGATACGCAGTATTTT. It yields the protein CASSIGLPTDTQYF.

The chain joins TRBV19 to TRBJ2-4; D gene unclear. The germline V gene encodes CDR1 LNHDA and CDR2 SQIVND (reference sequence). The CDR3 has 11 residues. V lost 3 bases to trimming and J lost 6 bases, with 3 bases between them. This CDR3 reads CASSIGNIQYF. DNA for the CDR3: TGTGCCAGTAGTATTGGAAACATTCAGTACTTC.

The rearrangement joins TRBV20-1 to TRBJ2-3, with TRBD2 matching 7 bases. With 3 bases clipped from V and 4 bases from J, the junction kept 7 bases outside the gene matches. Germline V gene data show CDR1 as DFQATT and CDR2 as SNEGSKA (reference sequence). There are 14 residues in the CDR3. The CDR3 spells CSASTGGWADTQYF. CDR3 sequence (DNA): TGCAGTGCTAGCACGGGGGGATGGGCAGATACGCAGTATTTT.

The chain uses TRBV7-2 and TRBJ1-2; D is possibly TRBD1 (5 bases). The germline gives CDR1 SGHTA, CDR2 FQGNSA. V lost 4 bases and J 4 bases, leaving 7 bases between the germline ends. The CDR3 spans 12 residues. This CDR3 is CASSWDLYGYTF. In DNA form, the CDR3 reads TGTGCCAGCAGCTGGGACCTCTATGGCTACACCTTC.

This chain joins TRBV5-4 and TRBJ2-1; TRBD2 matches 7 bases. The CDR3 length is 14 residues. Trimming took 4 bases from V and 9 from J; bases not matched to a gene: 10. Germline V gene lookup returns CDR1 SGHNT and CDR2 YYREEE (reference sequence). CDR3 sequence reads: CASSPGGPRTEQFF. The CDR3 DNA follows: TGTGCCAGCAGCCCGGGGGGACCCCGCACTGAGCAGTTCTTC. The full variable domain, in which reference TRBV5-4 and TRBJ2-1 provide the parts outside the CDR3, is ETGVTQSPTHLIKTRGQQVTLRCSSQSGHNTVSWYQQALGQGPQFIFQYYREEENGRGNFPPRFSGLQFPNYSSELNVNALELDDSALYLCASSPGGPRTEQFFGPGTRLTVL.

The chain couples TRBV3-1 to TRBJ2-7; TRBD1 matches 9 bases. The length of the CDR3 is 13 residues. With V trimmed by 6 bases and J by 3 bases, 3 bases remained unmatched. Germline-derived CDR1 and CDR2 are LGHDT and YNNKEL (reference sequence). The CDR3 sequence is CASRGTGRYEQYF. As DNA, the CDR3 is TGTGCCAGCAGGGGGACAGGGCGCTACGAGCAGTACTTC.

The chain uses TRBV5-1 and TRBJ1-1; maybe TRBD1 (5 bases). Germline assignment: CDR1 SGHRS and CDR2 YFSETQ. The V and J ends lost 4 bases and 4 bases respectively, with 14 bases between them. The length of the CDR3 is 14 residues. The CDR3 is CASSLDSQSTEAFF. The CDR3 bases are TGCGCCAGCAGCCTCGACAGCCAGAGCACTGAAGCTTTCTTT.

The rearrangement uses TRBV29-1 and TRBJ2-5, with 7 bases lining up with TRBD1. Germline values: CDR1 SQVTM, CDR2 ANQGSEA. This CDR3 contains 16 residues. The CDR3 spells CSHSGGRGPNQETQYF. Here the CDR3 DNA reads TGCAGTCACTCAGGGGGACGAGGACCGAACCAAGAGACCCAGTACTTC.